This entry describes one T cell receptor beta chain. Its antigen remains unidentified. Trimming left V 8 bases short and J 3 bases short, with 8 bases between. CDR3 size: 12 residues. Germline CDR1 is LNHDA and CDR2 is SQIVND (reference sequence). This specimen belongs to a study of lymphopenia after photon versus proton radiotherapy. Notes on the study in general: Under photons, naive T cells and diversity fell while effector/memory populations rose.

Using immunoSEQ multiplex PCR, the repertoire was profiled, and TCRdb retains in-frame clones only, with some absent. The sample yields 25,000 to 30,000 clones, roughly nine tenths seen once. The sequencing used peripheral blood, collected from a patient treated with photon-based radiotherapy. J is TRBJ1-5 and V is TRBV19, with a possible D match to TRBD1 (6 bases). The sequence was collected from a woman between 50 and 59 years old with cholangiocarcinoma. The CDR3 protein is CASGQFNQPQHF. DNA of the CDR3: TGTGCCAGTGGACAGTTCAATCAGCCCCAGCATTTT.